The TCR beta chain under discussion was sequenced for a study of human CD8 memory T cell subsets. The germline gives CDR1 DFQATT, CDR2 SNEGSKA (reference sequence). CDR3 length: 16 residues. Total CD8+ T cells underwent enrichment via negative magnetic separation. The authors made TCR beta libraries using UMI-labeled 5' RACE. TCRdb re-called the 5' RACE reads; one entry per CDR3 protein, DNA not given. The listing contains 15,000 to 20,000 distinct CDR3 sequences. The TCR was taken from a human donor in good health. Sequenced input: CD8+ stem-like memory T cells (TSCM and TCM) sorted from PBMCs. Indicated subset: stem-like memory CD8 T cells (TSTEM), CCR7+ PD-1- TIGIT-. V usage is TRBV20-1 and J usage is TRBJ2-1; TCRdb lists TRBD2, though no DNA is available to test this call. CDR3 in amino acids: CSAMGPSGRWSNEQFF.